This T cell receptor beta chain was sequenced for a study of vaccination and CD4 T cells after COVID-19. Once obtained from cultured CD4+ T cells, the DNA was sequenced using the Oncomine TCR Beta short-read assay. Cultures of CD4+ T cells served as the source for extracting genomic DNA. MiXCR, applied by TCRdb to the PCR reads, yields one record per CDR3 protein. The data hold about 16,000 distinct CDR3 sequences, with approximately 62% observed a single time. As for treatment: roughly 10-day PBMC culture with coronavirus spike peptide pools or control peptides (ViraFEST assay). This clonotype was observed a few times. Its antigen is unidentified. Study findings and constraints: Apart from involving relatively few convalescent patients, the work omitted early post-infection timepoints.

Germline loops: CDR1 MNHEY, CDR2 SVGAGI. Trimming cost V 1 base and J 6 bases; bases outside gene matches: 2. The CDR3 loop spans 13 amino acids. The clonotype was recovered from a human donor who had recovered from COVID-19. The sample comprised CD4+ T cells from blood, cultured in vitro. The chain links TRBV6-5 to TRBJ2-7; 8 bases line up with TRBD1. The CDR3 DNA follows: TGTGCCAGCAGTTACTACAGGGGGAGCGAGCAGTACTTC. Encoded protein: CASSYYRGSEQYF.